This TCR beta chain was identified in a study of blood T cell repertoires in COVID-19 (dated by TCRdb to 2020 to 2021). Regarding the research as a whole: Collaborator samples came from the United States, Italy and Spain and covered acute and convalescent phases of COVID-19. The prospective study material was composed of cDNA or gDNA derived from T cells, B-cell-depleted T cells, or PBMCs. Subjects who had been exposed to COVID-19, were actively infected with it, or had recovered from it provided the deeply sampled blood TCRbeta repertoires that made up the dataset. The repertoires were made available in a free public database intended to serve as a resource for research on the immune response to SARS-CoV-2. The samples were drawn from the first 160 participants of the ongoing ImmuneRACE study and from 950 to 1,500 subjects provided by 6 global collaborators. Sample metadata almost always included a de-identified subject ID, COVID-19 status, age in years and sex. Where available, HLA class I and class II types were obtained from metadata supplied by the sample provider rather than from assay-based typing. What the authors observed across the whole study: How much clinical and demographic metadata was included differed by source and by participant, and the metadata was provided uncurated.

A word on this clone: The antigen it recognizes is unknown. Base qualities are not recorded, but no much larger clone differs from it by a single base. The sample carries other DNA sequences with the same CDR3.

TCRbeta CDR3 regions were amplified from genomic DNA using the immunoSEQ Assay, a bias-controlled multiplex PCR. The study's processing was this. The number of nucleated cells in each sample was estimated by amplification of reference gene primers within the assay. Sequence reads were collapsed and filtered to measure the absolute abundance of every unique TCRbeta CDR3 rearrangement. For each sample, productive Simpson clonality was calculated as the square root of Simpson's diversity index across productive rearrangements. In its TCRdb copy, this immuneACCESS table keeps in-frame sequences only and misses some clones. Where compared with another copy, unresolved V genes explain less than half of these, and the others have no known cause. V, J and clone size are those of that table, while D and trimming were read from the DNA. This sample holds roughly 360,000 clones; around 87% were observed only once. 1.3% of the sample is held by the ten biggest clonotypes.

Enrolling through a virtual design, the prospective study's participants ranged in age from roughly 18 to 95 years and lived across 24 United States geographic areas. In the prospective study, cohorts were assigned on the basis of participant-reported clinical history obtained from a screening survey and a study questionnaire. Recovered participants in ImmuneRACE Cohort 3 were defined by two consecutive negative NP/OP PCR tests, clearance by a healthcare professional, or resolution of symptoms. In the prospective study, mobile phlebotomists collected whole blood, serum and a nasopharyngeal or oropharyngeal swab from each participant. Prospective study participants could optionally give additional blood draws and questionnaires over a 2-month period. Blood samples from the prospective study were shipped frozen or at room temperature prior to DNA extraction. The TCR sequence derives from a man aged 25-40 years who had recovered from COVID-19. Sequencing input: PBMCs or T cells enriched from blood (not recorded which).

The DNA sequence is as follows: TGCGCCAGCAGCTTGGGGACAGGAAACGAAAAACTGTTTTTT. This is translated as CASSLGTGNEKLFF. The V and J segments used are TRBV5-1 and TRBJ1-4; 7 central bases correspond to TRBD1. From cysteine to phenylalanine, the CDR3 is 14 amino acids long. Only CDR3 DNA remains: 42 bases, in frame from the first base. V is cut back by 0 bases and J by 8 bases, with 4 bases in the junction unmatched. In the germline V gene, CDR1 corresponds to SGHRS and CDR2 to YFSETQ.